These 7 T cell receptor beta chains were sequenced from one sample in a study of Ad26.COV2.S vaccination and SARS-CoV-2 variants. Treatment in this sample: some 19 received Ad26.COV2.S at low or high dose, single or two shots; roughly 5 received placebo; per-sample allocation not given. Day 63 after the first injection of vaccine or placebo was the sampling time. Clones were sequenced by immunoSEQ multiplex PCR, and TCRdb holds only the in-frame ones, with some missing. This sample has 440,000 or so clones; roughly 87% occur once, and the top ten carry more than 3.5%. The specimen comprised peripheral blood, sampled in a trial of Ad26.COV2.S vaccine versus placebo. The receptors shown here come from a person between 18 and 59 years old who received the Ad26.COV2.S COVID-19 vaccine or a placebo.

The chain joins TRBV7-3 to TRBJ2-5; D remains ambiguous. The CDR3 spans 15 residues. V shed 1 base and J shed 5 bases, with 14 bases lying between them. Germline-derived CDR1 and CDR2 are SGHTA and FQGTGA. DNA for the CDR3: TGTGCCAGCAGCTTAAACTGGGCTTCCCTTGAGACCCAGTACTTC. It yields the protein CASSLNWASLETQYF. Variable domain in full (rest from reference TRBV7-3 and TRBJ2-5): GAGVSQTPSNKVTEKGKYVELRCDPISGHTALYWYRQSLGQGPEFLIYFQGTGAADDSGLPNDRFFAVRPEGSVSTLKIQRTERGDSAVYLCASSLNWASLETQYFGPGTRLLVL.

The chain employs TRBV7-8 and TRBJ2-5; 9 bases are a match to TRBD1. The germline gives CDR1 SGHVS, CDR2 FQNEAQ. Trimming cost V 5 bases and J 4 bases; bases outside gene matches: 2. The CDR3 extends over 13 amino acids. The CDR3 reads CASSRGQGETQYF. The CDR3, as DNA: TGTGCCAGCAGCCGGGGACAGGGAGAGACCCAGTACTTC. Looking up the rest from reference TRBV7-8 and TRBJ2-5 gives the full variable domain: GAGVSQSPRYKVAKRGQDVALRCDPISGHVSLFWYQQALGQGPEFLTYFQNEAQLDKSGLPSDRFFAERPEGSVSTLKIQRTQQEDSAVYLCASSRGQGETQYFGPGTRLLVL.

CDR3 amino acids: CASSQSRGPEPQHF. CDR3 in DNA: TGTGCCAGCTCACAATCCAGGGGGCCGGAGCCCCAGCATTTT. This chain uses TRBV18 with TRBJ1-5; TRBD1 agrees at 8 bases. The germline V gene encodes CDR1 KGHSH and CDR2 LQKENI. V gave up 4 bases and J gave up 8 bases; unmatched junction bases: 7. The CDR3 runs to 14 residues.

The chain has TRBV14 and TRBJ2-1, with TRBD2 matching over 8 bases. Germline CDR1 reads SGHDN; CDR2 reads FVKESK. Trimming removed 3 bases from V and 9 bases from J; junction bases left unmatched: 7. This CDR3 spans 14 amino acids. CDR3 DNA: TGTGCCAGCAGCCACTCCTTAGCGGGAAGTGAGCAGTTCTTC. Its protein product is CASSHSLAGSEQFF. Using reference TRBV14 and TRBJ2-1 for the parts outside the CDR3, the full variable domain is EAGVTQFPSHSVIEKGQTVTLRCDPISGHDNLYWYRRVMGKEIKFLLHFVKESKQDESGMPNNRFLAERTGGTYSTLKVQPAELEDSGVYFCASSHSLAGSEQFFGPGTRLTVL.

This sequence joins TRBV2 and TRBJ1-6, with TRBD1 as a possible D gene (5 bases). With 1 base removed from V and 8 bases from J, the gap between germline ends came to 12 bases. This CDR3 spans 15 amino acids. Germline CDR1 and CDR2: SNHLY and FYNNEI. The CDR3 DNA reads TGTGCCAGCAGTGAAGGTGGAGGGGTCCATTCACCCCTCCACTTT. Translated, it gives CASSEGGGVHSPLHF.

The CDR3: CASSLKGSLHF. In DNA, the CDR3 is TGTGCCAGCAGCTTAAAGGGAAGCCTCCACTTT. The chain links TRBV7-9 to TRBJ1-6; unclear D gene. From germline, CDR1 is SEHNR and CDR2 FQNEAQ (reference sequence). The CDR3 runs to 11 residues. V was trimmed by 2 bases and J by 15 bases, leaving 8 bases between them.

The table lists this clone with a count of one. The rearrangement joins TRBV6-1 to TRBJ1-4; 8 nucleotides align to TRBD1. Trimming removed 2 bases from V and 0 bases from J; junction bases left unmatched: 5. Germline CDR1 reads MNHNS; CDR2 reads SASEGT. The CDR3 loop spans 17 amino acids. CDR3 in DNA: TGTGCCAGCAGTGAATACAGGGGGAGGACAACTAATGAAAAACTGTTTTTT. Its protein product is CASSEYRGRTTNEKLFF.